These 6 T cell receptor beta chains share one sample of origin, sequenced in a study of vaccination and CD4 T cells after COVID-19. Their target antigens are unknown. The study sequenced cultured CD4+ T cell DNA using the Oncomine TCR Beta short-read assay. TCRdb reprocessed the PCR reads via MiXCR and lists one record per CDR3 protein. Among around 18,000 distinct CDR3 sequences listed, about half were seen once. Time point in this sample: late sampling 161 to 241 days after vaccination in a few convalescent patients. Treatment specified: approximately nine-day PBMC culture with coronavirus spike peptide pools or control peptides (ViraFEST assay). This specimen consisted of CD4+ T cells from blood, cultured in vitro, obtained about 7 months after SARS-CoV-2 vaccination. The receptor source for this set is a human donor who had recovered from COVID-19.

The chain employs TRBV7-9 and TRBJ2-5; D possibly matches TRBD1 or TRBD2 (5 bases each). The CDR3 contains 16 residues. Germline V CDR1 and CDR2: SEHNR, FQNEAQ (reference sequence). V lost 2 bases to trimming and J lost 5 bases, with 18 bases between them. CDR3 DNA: TGTGCCAGCAGCTTATATGGGGCAGGGAGATCCGAGACCCAGTACTTC. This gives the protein CASSLYGAGRSETQYF.

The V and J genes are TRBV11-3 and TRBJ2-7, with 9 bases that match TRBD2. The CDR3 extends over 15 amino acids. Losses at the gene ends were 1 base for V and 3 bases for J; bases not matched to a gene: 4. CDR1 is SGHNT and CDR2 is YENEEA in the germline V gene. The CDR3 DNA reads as TGTGCCAGCAGCTTAGGGCTAGCGGGAAACTACGAGCAGTACTTC. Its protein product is CASSLGLAGNYEQYF.

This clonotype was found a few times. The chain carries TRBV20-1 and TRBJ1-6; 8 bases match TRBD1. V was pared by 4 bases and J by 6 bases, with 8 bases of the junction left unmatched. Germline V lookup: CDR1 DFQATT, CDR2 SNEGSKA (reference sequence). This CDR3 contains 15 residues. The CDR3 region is CSANVGDRRNSPLHF. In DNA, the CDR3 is TGCAGTGCTAACGTCGGGGACAGGCGTAATTCACCCCTCCACTTT.

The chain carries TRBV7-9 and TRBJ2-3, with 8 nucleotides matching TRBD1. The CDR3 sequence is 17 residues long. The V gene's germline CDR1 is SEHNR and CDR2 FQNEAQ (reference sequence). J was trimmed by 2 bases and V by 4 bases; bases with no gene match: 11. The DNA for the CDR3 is TGTGCCAGCAGCTCACCCCCCGGGACAGGAGACACAGATACGCAGTATTTT. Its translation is CASSSPPGTGDTDTQYF.

CDR3: CSAREWGTGRSGVGYTF. As DNA, the CDR3 is TGCAGTGCTAGAGAGTGGGGGACAGGGCGCTCCGGGGTTGGCTACACCTTC. V is TRBV20-1 and J is TRBJ1-2; 9 positions agree with TRBD1. V shed 0 bases and J 7 bases; nucleotides not matched to a gene: 15. The length of the CDR3 is 17 residues. The V gene's germline CDR1 is DFQATT and CDR2 SNEGSKA (reference sequence).

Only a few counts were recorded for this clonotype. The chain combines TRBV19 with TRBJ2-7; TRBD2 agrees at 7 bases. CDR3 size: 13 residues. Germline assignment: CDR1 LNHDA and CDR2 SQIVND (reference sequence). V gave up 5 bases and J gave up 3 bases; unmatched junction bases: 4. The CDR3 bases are TGTGCCAGTAGTGTCGGGACTAACTACGAGCAGTACTTC. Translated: CASSVGTNYEQYF.